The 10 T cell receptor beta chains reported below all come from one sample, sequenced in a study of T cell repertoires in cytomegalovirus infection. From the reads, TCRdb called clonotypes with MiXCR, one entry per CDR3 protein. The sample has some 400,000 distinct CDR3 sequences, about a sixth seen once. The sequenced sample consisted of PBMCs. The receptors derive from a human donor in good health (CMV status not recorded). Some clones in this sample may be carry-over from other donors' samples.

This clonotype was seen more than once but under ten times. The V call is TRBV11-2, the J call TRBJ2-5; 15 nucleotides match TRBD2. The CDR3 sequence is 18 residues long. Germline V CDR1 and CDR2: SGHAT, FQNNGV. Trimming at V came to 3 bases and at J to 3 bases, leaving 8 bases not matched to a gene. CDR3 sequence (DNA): TGTGCCAGCAGCTTCGGACTAGCGGGAGGGGCAGGTGAAGAGACCCAGTACTTC. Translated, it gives CASSFGLAGGAGEETQYF.

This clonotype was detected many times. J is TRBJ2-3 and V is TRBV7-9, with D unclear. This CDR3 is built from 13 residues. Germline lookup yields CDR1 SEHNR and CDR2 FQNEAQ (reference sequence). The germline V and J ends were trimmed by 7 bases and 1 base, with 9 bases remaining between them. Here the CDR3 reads CASISSGTDTQYF. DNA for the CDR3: TGTGCCAGCATCTCGTCGGGCACAGATACGCAGTATTTT.

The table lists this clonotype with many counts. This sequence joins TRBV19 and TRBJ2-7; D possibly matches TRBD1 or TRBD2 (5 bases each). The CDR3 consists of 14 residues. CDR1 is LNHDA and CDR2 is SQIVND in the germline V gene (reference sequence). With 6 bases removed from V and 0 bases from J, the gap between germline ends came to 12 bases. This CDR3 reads CASSPGRSSYEQYF. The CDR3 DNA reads TGTGCCAGTAGCCCGGGACGGAGCTCCTACGAGCAGTACTTC.

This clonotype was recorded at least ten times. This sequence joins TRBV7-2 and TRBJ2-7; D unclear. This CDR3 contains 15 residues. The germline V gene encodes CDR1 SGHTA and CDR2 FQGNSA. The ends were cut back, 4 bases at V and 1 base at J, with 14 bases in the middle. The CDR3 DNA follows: TGTGCCAGCAGCTGGCAGACTGGTACTTCCTACGAGCAGTACTTC. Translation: CASSWQTGTSYEQYF.

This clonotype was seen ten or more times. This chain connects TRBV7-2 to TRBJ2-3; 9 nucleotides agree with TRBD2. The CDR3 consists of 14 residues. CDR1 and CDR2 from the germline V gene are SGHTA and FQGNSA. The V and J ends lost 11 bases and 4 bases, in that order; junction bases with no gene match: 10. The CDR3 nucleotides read TGTGCCGACAAAATTAGCGGGAGTGCAGATACGCAGTATTTT. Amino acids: CADKISGSADTQYF.

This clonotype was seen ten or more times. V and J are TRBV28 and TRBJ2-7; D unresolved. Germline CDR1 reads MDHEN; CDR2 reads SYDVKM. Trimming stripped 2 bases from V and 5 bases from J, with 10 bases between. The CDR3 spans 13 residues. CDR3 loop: CASSLVGSNEQYF. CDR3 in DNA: TGTGCCAGCAGTTTAGTAGGGTCAAACGAGCAGTACTTC.

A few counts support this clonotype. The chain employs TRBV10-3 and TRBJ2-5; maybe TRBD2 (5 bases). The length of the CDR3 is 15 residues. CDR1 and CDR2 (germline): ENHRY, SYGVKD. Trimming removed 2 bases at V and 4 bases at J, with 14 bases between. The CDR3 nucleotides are TGTGCCATCAGTGAGAGGAGCCACCGGGGAGAGACCCAGTACTTC. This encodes CAISERSHRGETQYF.

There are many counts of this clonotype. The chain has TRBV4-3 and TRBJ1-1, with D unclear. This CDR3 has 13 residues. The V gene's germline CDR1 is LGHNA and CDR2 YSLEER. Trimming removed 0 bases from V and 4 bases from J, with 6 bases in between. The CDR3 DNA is TGCGCCAGCAGCCAAGATCTGGGCACTGAAGCTTTCTTT. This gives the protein CASSQDLGTEAFF.

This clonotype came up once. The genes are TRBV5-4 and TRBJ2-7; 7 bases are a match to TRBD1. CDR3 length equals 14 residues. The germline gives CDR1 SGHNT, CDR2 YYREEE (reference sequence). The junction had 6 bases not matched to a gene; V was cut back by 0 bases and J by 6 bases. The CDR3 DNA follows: TGTGCCAGCAGCTTGGGGGACAGTCTGTCCGAGCAGTACTTC. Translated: CASSLGDSLSEQYF.

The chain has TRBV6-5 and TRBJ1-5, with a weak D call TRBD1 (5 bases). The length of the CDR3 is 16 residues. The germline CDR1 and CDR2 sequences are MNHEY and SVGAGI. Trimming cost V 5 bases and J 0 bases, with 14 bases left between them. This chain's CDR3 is CASSPDRYYSNQPQHF. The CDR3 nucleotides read TGTGCCAGCAGTCCCGACAGATATTATAGCAATCAGCCCCAGCATTTT.